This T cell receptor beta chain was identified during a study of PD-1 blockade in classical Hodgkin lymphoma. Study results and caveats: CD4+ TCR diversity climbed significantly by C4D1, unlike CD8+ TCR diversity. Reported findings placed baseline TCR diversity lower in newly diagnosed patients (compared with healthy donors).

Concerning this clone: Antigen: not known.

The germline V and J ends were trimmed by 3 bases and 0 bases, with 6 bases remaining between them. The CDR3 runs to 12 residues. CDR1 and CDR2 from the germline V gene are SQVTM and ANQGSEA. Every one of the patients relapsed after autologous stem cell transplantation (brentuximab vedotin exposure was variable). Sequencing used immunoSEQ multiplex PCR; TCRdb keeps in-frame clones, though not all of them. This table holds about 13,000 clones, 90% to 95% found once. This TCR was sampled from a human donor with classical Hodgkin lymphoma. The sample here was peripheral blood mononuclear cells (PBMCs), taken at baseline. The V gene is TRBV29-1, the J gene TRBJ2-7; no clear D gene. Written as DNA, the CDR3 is TGCAGCGTTGAGTACGGCTCCTACGAGCAGTACTTC. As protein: CSVEYGSYEQYF.